The rows below give T cell receptor beta chains drawn from one sample of a study of blood T cell repertoires in COVID-19. The data were produced by immunoSEQ multiplex PCR, yet TCRdb's version contains in-frame clones alone and is incomplete. This sample has 150,000 or so clones, with 91% found just once. Sequenced sample: peripheral blood. These TCRs come from a man between 45 and 60 years old with acute or convalescent COVID-19. Each CDR3 is given without its conserved first and last residue.

j_call,v_call,cdr3_aa
TRBJ1-6,TRBV4-1,ASSPGPGRGNSPLH
TRBJ1-2,TRBV29-1,SVTGSGDRALSVGYT
TRBJ1-5,TRBV28,ASRGPNQPQH
TRBJ2-1,TRBV5-6,ASSFGLAGGNEQF
TRBJ1-2,TRBV20-1,SASLSGYGYT
TRBJ1-5,TRBV2,ASRETGISNQPQH
TRBJ2-1,TRBV28,ASSSYRGQNEQF
TRBJ1-2,TRBV27,ASSNSGTGLYGYT
TRBJ1-1,TRBV7-9,ASSLSMNTEAF
TRBJ1-4,TRBV4-2,ASSQALLSTNEKLF
TRBJ1-1,TRBV7-9,ASSLPGNTEAF
TRBJ2-5,TRBV10-3,AISSPGQIQETQY
TRBJ2-3,TRBV28,ASSSNRGRNTDTQY
TRBJ2-1,TRBV18,ASSLPGVGSYNEQF
TRBJ2-2,TRBV7-8,ASRTGTENTGELF
TRBJ2-3,TRBV18,ASSPLAQGTDTQY
TRBJ1-1,TRBV12-3/TRBV12-4,ASSPTAYTEAF
TRBJ2-1,TRBV11-1,ASSLWGLYYNEQF
TRBJ2-2,TRBV19,ASSLGLAGGLGTGELF
TRBJ1-1,TRBV24-1,ATSEGKTGGNTEAF
TRBJ2-7,TRBV18,ASSQAGFYEQY
TRBJ2-2,TRBV28,ASSTPAGTGELF
TRBJ1-1,TRBV27,ASSLGTAVNTEAF
TRBJ2-7,TRBV18,ASSLGTGNYEQY
TRBJ1-6,TRBV14,ASSQRHKGLWGQLNGPLH
TRBJ2-3,TRBV7-7,ASSGSNTDTQY
TRBJ1-1,TRBV5-1,ASNKEDRNTEAF
TRBJ2-3,TRBV27,ASSTSDRGRTDTQY
TRBJ2-5,TRBV19,ATGGLETQY
TRBJ2-5,TRBV6-2/TRBV6-3,ASSYPGTSSETQY
TRBJ1-6,TRBV27,ASSLKRQVYSYNSPLH
TRBJ2-3,TRBV3-1/TRBV3-2,ASSHRTSVWADTQY
TRBJ1-5,TRBV5-1,ASSPGGGNSNQPQH
TRBJ1-5,TRBV18,ASSPEDRGQPQH
TRBJ1-2,TRBV4-1,ASSQGRDRGYGYT
TRBJ1-2,TRBV29-1,SVVEGSYGYT
TRBJ2-3,TRBV7-3,ASGSESTDTQY
TRBJ2-7,TRBV7-8,ASSSTGGVDEQY
TRBJ1-2,TRBV5-1,ASSVTDYYGYT
TRBJ1-6,TRBV3-1/TRBV3-2,ASSPIPGLTNSPLH
TRBJ2-2,TRBV5-4,ASSSDTRQGGNTGELF
TRBJ2-3,TRBV7-3,ASSPGGGQGGNTQY
TRBJ1-1,TRBV28,ASSRYRGEGMNTEAF
TRBJ1-1,TRBV7-3,ASSSHEASEAF
TRBJ2-2,TRBV16,ASSQSAMNTGELF
TRBJ2-2,TRBV5-5,ASSLLRADTGELF
TRBJ2-2,TRBV7-9,ATRGSPAGTGELF
TRBJ1-2,TRBV27,ASRAPHLGGHGYT
TRBJ1-2,TRBV7-2,ASRSQSLNYGYT
TRBJ2-1,TRBV19,ASIGTSGSWGEQF
TRBJ1-5,TRBV6-2/TRBV6-3,ASSTSRSNQPQH
TRBJ2-5,TRBV6-2/TRBV6-3,ASSRQRRGGLVETQY
TRBJ2-2,TRBV5-1,ASATGTPTGELF
TRBJ2-3,TRBV24-1,ATSRFVQGEDTQY
TRBJ1-4,TRBV7-8,ASSLTLDRGPNEKLF
TRBJ2-5,TRBV9,ASSVWGAGKETQY
TRBJ2-7,TRBV6-2/TRBV6-3,ASSGTGYEQY
TRBJ2-4,TRBV19,ASSMMGQGANIQY
TRBJ1-1,TRBV9,ASSVVEGNTEAF